The source of this TCR beta chain is a study of OX40 agonist ivuxolimab in advanced cancers. Study overall: Three patients got partial responses; one had hepatocellular carcinoma and two had cutaneous melanoma.

The CDR3 runs to 13 residues. The junction had 5 bases not matched to a gene; V was cut back by 6 bases and J by 4 bases. Per germline, CDR1 SGHTA and CDR2 FQGNSA. Some clones are missing from TCRdb's copy, which holds only in-frame ones; the method was immunoSEQ multiplex PCR. The sample includes around 62,000 clones, more than 65% seen only once; the top ten take roughly 4.1%. Broader study findings: Averaged across samples, CD8+ T cells carried more expanded clones than CD4+ did. By week 6 at 0.1 to 3.0 mg/kg, blood CD4+ and CD8+ T cells had expanded clonally.

As to this clone: Its target is unknown.

The specimen comprised CD4+ or CD8+ T cells sorted from blood, sampled in a trial of the OX40 agonist ivuxolimab. The clonotype was recovered from an adult with an advanced solid tumor such as melanoma, head and neck, liver or kidney cancer. V usage is TRBV7-2 and J usage is TRBJ1-1, with 7 bases lining up with TRBD1. CDR3 DNA sequence: TGTGCCAGCAGTCGGGACAGTAGCACTGAAGCTTTCTTT. This translates into CASSRDSSTEAFF.